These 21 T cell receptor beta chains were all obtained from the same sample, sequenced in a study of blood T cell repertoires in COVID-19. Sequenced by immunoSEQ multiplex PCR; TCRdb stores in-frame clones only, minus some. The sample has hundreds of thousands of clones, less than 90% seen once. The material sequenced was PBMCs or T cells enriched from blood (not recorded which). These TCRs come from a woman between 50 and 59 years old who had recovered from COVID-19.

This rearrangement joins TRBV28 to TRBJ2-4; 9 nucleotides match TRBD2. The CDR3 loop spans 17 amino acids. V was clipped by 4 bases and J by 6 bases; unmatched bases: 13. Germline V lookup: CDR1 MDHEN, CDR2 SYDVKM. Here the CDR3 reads CASSSGSGGRGGNIQYF. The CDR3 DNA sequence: TGTGCCAGCAGTTCCGGGTCTGGCGGGAGGGGGGGAAACATTCAGTACTTC.

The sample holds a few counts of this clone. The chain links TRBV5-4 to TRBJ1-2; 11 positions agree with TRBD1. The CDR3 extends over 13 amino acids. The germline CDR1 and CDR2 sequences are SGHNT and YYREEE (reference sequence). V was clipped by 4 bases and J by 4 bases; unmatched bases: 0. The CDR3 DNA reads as TGTGCCAGCAGCGGACAGGGGGCCTATGGCTACACCTTC. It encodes CASSGQGAYGYTF.

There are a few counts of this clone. For the CDR3, the DNA is TGTGCCAGCAGTCTAGACAGGGGTAATATGATCTACGAGCAGTACTTC. It yields the protein CASSLDRGNMIYEQYF. The gene calls are TRBV28 and TRBJ2-7, with 8 nucleotides matching TRBD1. Germline V gene lookup returns CDR1 MDHEN and CDR2 SYDVKM. The length of the CDR3 is 16 residues. V lost 5 bases, J lost 3 bases, and 12 bases stayed unmatched.

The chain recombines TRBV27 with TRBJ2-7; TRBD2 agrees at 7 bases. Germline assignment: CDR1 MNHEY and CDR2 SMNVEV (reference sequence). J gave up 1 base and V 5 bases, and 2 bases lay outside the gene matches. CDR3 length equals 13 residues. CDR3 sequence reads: CASSQAGSYEQYF. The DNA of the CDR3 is TGTGCCAGCAGTCAAGCGGGGTCCTACGAGCAGTACTTC.

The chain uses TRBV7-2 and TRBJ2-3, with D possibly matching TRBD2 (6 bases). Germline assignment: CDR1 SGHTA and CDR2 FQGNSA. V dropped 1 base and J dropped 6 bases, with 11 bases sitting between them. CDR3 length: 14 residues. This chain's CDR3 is CASSLEAGSDTQYF. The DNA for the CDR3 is TGTGCCAGCAGCTTAGAGGCGGGAAGTGATACGCAGTATTTT.

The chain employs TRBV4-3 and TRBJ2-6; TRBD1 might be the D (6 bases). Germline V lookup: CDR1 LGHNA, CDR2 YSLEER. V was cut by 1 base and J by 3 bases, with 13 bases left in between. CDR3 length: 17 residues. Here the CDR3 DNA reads TGCGCCAGCAGCCAAGCAGGGGTCCTAAATGGGGCCAACGTCCTGACTTTC. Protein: CASSQAGVLNGANVLTF.

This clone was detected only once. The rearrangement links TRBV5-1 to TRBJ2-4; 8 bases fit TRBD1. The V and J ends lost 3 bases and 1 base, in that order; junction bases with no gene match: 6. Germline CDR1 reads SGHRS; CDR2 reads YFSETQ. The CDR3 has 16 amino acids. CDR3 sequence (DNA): TGCGCCAGCAGCTCCCAGGGGGCGGGGGCCAAAAACATTCAGTACTTC. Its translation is CASSSQGAGAKNIQYF.

The CDR3 coding sequence is TGTGCCAGCAGTTACGAGTCTCGGGGCACTGAAGCTTTCTTT. It encodes CASSYESRGTEAFF. The V gene is TRBV6-5, the J gene TRBJ1-1; D is undetermined. This CDR3 has 14 amino acids. Germline lookup yields CDR1 MNHEY and CDR2 SVGAGI. V was shortened by 2 bases and J by 4 bases, with 11 bases between the two germline ends.

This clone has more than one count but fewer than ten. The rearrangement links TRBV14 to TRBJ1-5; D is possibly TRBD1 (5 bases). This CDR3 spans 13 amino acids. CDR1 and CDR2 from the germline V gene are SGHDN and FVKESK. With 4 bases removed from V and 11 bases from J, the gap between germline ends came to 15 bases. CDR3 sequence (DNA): TGTGCCAGCAGCCTTGGACATTTGGGGACCCAGCATTTT. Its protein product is CASSLGHLGTQHF.

Written as DNA, the CDR3 is TGTGCCACCAGTGATTTTCGGACAGGGAGTACCGGGGAGCTGTTTTTT. It yields the protein CATSDFRTGSTGELFF. The V and J genes are TRBV24-1 and TRBJ2-2, with 8 bases lining up with TRBD1. This CDR3 region has 16 residues. V trimming: 1 base; J trimming: 5 bases; junction bases outside the gene matches: 5. Germline values: CDR1 KGHDR, CDR2 SFDVKD.

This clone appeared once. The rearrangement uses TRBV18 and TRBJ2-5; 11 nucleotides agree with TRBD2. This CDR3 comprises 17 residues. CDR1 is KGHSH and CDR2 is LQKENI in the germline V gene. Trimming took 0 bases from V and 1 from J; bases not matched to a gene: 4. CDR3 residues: CASSPPTGTSGQETQYF. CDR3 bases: TGTGCCAGCTCACCACCTACAGGGACTAGCGGCCAAGAGACCCAGTACTTC.

The CDR3, as DNA: TGTGCCAGCAGCCCCGGGGATAACAATGAGCAGTTCTTC. It specifies CASSPGDNNEQFF. J is TRBJ2-1 and V is TRBV4-2; D is perhaps TRBD2 (5 bases). The V gene lost 4 bases and the J gene lost 5 bases, with 9 bases spanning the gap. The CDR3 extends over 13 amino acids. CDR1 is LGHNA and CDR2 is YNFKEQ in the germline V gene.

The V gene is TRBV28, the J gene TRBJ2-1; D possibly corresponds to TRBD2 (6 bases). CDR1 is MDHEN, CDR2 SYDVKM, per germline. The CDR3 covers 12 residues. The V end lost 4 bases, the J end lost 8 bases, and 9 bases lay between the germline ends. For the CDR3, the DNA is TGTGCCAGCAGTTCCGTAGCGGATGAGCAGTTCTTC. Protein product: CASSSVADEQFF.

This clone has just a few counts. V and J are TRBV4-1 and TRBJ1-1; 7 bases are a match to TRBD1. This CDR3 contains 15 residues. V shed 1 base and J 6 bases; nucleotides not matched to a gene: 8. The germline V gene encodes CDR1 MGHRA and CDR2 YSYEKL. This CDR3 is CASSQGLDRVAEAFF. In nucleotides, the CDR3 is TGCGCCAGCAGCCAAGGTCTCGACAGGGTGGCTGAAGCTTTCTTT.

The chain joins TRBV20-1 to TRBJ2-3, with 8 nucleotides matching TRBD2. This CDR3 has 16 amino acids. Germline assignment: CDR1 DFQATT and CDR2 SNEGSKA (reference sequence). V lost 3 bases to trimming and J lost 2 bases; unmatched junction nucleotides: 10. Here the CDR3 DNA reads TGCAGTGCTAGTGGATTGGCGGGAGGTTACACAGATACGCAGTATTTT. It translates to CSASGLAGGYTDTQYF.

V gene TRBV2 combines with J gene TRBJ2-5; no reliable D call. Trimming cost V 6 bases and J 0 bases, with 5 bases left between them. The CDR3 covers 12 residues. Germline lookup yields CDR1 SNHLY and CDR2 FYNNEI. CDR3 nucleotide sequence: TGTGCCAGCAGACGGGACCAAGAGACCCAGTACTTC. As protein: CASRRDQETQYF.

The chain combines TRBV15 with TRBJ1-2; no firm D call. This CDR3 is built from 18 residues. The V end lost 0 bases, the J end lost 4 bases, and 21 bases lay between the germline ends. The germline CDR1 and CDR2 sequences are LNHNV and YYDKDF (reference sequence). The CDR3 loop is CATSRDPLNAGLVYGYTF. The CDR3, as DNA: TGTGCCACCAGCAGAGATCCCTTAAATGCGGGTTTGGTCTATGGCTACACCTTC.

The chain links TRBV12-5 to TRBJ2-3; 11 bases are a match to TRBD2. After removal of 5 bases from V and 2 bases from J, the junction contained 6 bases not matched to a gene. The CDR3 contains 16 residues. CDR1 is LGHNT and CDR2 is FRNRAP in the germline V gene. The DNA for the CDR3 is TGTGCTAGTGGTGCGGCTAGCGGGAGGACCACAGATACGCAGTATTTT. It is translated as CASGAASGRTTDTQYF.

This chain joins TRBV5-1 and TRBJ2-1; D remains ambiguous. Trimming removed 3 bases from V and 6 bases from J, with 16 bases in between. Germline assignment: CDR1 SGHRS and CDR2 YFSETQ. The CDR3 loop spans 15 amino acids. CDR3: CASSSAPRTINEQFF. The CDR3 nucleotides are TGCGCCAGCAGCTCCGCTCCTCGAACAATCAATGAGCAGTTCTTC. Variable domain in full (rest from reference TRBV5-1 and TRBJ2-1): KAGVTQTPRYLIKTRGQQVTLSCSPISGHRSVSWYQQTPGQGLQFLFEYFSETQRNKGNFPGRFSGRQFSNSRSEMNVSTLELGDSALYLCASSSAPRTINEQFFGPGTRLTVL.

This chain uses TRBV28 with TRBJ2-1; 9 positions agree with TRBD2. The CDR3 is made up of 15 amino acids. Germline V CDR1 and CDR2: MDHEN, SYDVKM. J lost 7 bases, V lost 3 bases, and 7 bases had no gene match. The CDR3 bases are TGTGCCAGCAGTTTCTTTAGCGGGAGTGGGAATGAGCAGTTCTTC. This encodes CASSFFSGSGNEQFF.

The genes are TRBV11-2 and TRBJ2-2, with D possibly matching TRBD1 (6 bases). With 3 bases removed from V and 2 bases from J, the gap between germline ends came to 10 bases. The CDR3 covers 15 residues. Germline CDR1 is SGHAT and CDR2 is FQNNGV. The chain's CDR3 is CASSLRTDNTGELFF. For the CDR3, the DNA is TGTGCCAGCAGCTTGAGGACAGATAACACCGGGGAGCTGTTTTTT.